These T cell receptor beta chains were read from a single sample in a study of OX40 agonist ivuxolimab in advanced cancers. Assay: immunoSEQ multiplex PCR; the TCRdb copy retains only in-frame clones and omits some. This table has 40,000 to 50,000 clones, 89% appearing once. Sequencing was performed on CD4+ or CD8+ T cells sorted from blood, taken in a trial of the OX40 agonist ivuxolimab. These receptors came from an adult with an advanced solid tumor such as melanoma, head and neck, liver or kidney cancer. The CDR3 runs from the conserved cysteine through the conserved F or W. Each record gives: D gene, J gene, V gene, CDR3 DNA, CDR3 protein. A D gene is named only where the DNA matches it firmly.

d_call: .
j_call: TRBJ2-3
v_call: TRBV18
cdr3_nt: TGTGCCAGCTCACCAGCGATAGCGCGGACCACAGATACGCAGTATTTT
cdr3_aa: CASSPAIARTTDTQYF

d_call: .
j_call: TRBJ1-1
v_call: TRBV7-8
cdr3_nt: TGTGCCAGCAGCTTCGGGACGCCGGGCAACACTGAAGCTTTCTTT
cdr3_aa: CASSFGTPGNTEAFF

d_call: TRBD1
j_call: TRBJ2-7
v_call: TRBV10-1
cdr3_nt: TGCGCCAGCAGTTGGGTTCGGGGACAGGACGTTTACGAGCAGTACTTC
cdr3_aa: CASSWVRGQDVYEQYF

d_call: TRBD2
j_call: TRBJ2-3
v_call: TRBV6-5
cdr3_nt: TGTGCCAGCAGTAACTTAGCGGGTACGCAGTATTTT
cdr3_aa: CASSNLAGTQYF

d_call: TRBD1
j_call: TRBJ2-1
v_call: TRBV5-1
cdr3_nt: TGCGCCAGCAGTTTTACAGGGGCCAATGAGCAGTTCTTC
cdr3_aa: CASSFTGANEQFF

d_call: .
j_call: TRBJ1-4
v_call: TRBV4-2
cdr3_nt: TGTGCCAGCAGCCAAGGTTCGACACGTTCCTCCCAAAAACTGTTTTTT
cdr3_aa: CASSQGSTRSSQKLFF

d_call: .
j_call: TRBJ2-3
v_call: TRBV5-4
cdr3_nt: TGTGCCAGCAGCCTGTGGGCGGCGAGCACAGATACGCAGTATTTT
cdr3_aa: CASSLWAASTDTQYF

d_call: .
j_call: TRBJ1-6
v_call: TRBV6-5
cdr3_nt: TGTGCCAGCAGGCACCGGGACACTAATTCACCCCTCCACTTT
cdr3_aa: CASRHRDTNSPLHF

d_call: TRBD2
j_call: TRBJ2-7
v_call: TRBV18
cdr3_nt: TGTGCCAGCTCACCCTTCCAGCGGGGGGGTGCGAGCCAGGAGCAGTACTTC
cdr3_aa: CASSPFQRGGASQEQYF

d_call: TRBD1
j_call: TRBJ2-5
v_call: TRBV5-1
cdr3_nt: TGCGCCAGCATGAGGACAGGGGGCCCTCAGCGGACCCAGTACTTC
cdr3_aa: CASMRTGGPQRTQYF

d_call: .
j_call: TRBJ1-3
v_call: TRBV6-6
cdr3_nt: TGTGCCAGCAGCCTAACGGGTCCGAGCTCTGGAAACACCATATATTTT
cdr3_aa: CASSLTGPSSGNTIYF

d_call: .
j_call: TRBJ1-4
v_call: TRBV6-5
cdr3_nt: TGTGCCAGCAGTTATAGGCAGTATGGTGAAAAACTGTTTTTT
cdr3_aa: CASSYRQYGEKLFF

d_call: .
j_call: TRBJ1-1
v_call: TRBV27
cdr3_nt: TGTGCCAGCGGGGGGGGGATAGGGGACACTGAAGCTTTCTTT
cdr3_aa: CASGGGIGDTEAFF

d_call: TRBD1
j_call: TRBJ1-1
v_call: TRBV19
cdr3_nt: TGTGCCAGTAGAATAGGGACAGGGGGAATCCGGAACACTGAAGCTTTCTTT
cdr3_aa: CASRIGTGGIRNTEAFF

d_call: TRBD1
j_call: TRBJ1-6
v_call: TRBV2
cdr3_nt: TGTGCCAGCAGATCGGAAACAGGGGAAAATTCACCCCTCCACTTT
cdr3_aa: CASRSETGENSPLHF

d_call: .
j_call: TRBJ1-1
v_call: TRBV13
cdr3_nt: TGTGCCAGCAGCTTAGGAGGGTTCGGTGAAGCTTTCTTT
cdr3_aa: CASSLGGFGEAFF

d_call: .
j_call: TRBJ2-7
v_call: TRBV7-2
cdr3_nt: TGTGCCAGCAGCTCGCAGGGGGGACCTACAGGGAACTACGAGCAGTACTTC
cdr3_aa: CASSSQGGPTGNYEQYF

d_call: TRBD2
j_call: TRBJ2-3
v_call: TRBV6-1
cdr3_nt: TGTGCCAGCAGTGCTTTGAGCGGGGGGAGCACAGATACGCAGTATTTT
cdr3_aa: CASSALSGGSTDTQYF